Listed here are 32 T cell receptor beta chains from one sample, sequenced in a study of Graves' ophthalmopathy and Graves' hyperthyroidism. RNA served as the template for amplifying TCR beta CDR3 regions. The first-round RT-PCR employed HTBI primers together with the Qiagen OneStep RT-PCR kit. A multiplex PCR was then performed as the second round. TCRdb reprocessed the multiplex PCR reads via MiXCR and lists one record per CDR3 protein. The data show about 370,000 distinct CDR3 sequences, roughly 18% seen once. The material sequenced was peripheral blood. These receptors came from a woman aged 18-29 years with Graves' ophthalmopathy.

This clonotype was found many times. The J gene is TRBJ1-1, the V gene TRBV6-2 or TRBV6-3; 7 bases fit TRBD1. V trimming: 8 bases; J trimming: 0 bases; junction bases outside the gene matches: 6. The germline gives CDR1 MNHEY, CDR2 SVGEGT. The CDR3 loop spans 14 amino acids. CDR3 sequence reads: CASLRDSLNTEAFF. The CDR3 coding sequence is TGTGCCAGCCTACGGGACAGTTTGAACACTGAAGCTTTCTTT.

There are many counts of this clonotype. The chain joins TRBV28 to TRBJ2-7, with D possibly being TRBD2 (5 bases). The germline V and J ends were trimmed by 0 bases and 1 base, with 19 bases remaining between them. The CDR3 has 18 residues. CDR1 and CDR2 from the germline V gene are MDHEN and SYDVKM. CDR3 DNA: TGTGCCAGCAGTTTATGGCTAGCTCTGGACGAGGCTTCCTACGAGCAGTACTTC. Its translation is CASSLWLALDEASYEQYF. Based on the CDR3 plus reference TRBV28 and TRBJ2-7, the full variable domain is DVKVTQSSRYLVKRTGEKVFLECVQDMDHENMFWYRQDPGLGLRLIYFSYDVKMKEKGDIPEGYSVSREKKERFSLILESASTNQTSMYLCASSLWLALDEASYEQYFGPGTRLTVT.

The sample holds many counts of this clonotype. In nucleotides, the CDR3 is TGCGCCAGCAGCCAAGATAATTCACCCCTCCACTTT. Translating gives CASSQDNSPLHF. This chain connects TRBV4-1 to TRBJ1-6; D not certain. V lost 0 bases and J 6 bases, leaving 0 bases between the germline ends. This CDR3 spans 12 amino acids. Germline V gene sequence: CDR1 MGHRA, CDR2 YSYEKL.

This clonotype has at least ten counts. The CDR3 region has the DNA TGTGCCTGGAGTCCAGCAGTGAACACTGAAGCTTTCTTT. Residues: CAWSPAVNTEAFF. The chain combines TRBV30 with TRBJ1-1, with D unresolved. Germline loops: CDR1 GTSNPN, CDR2 SVGIG (reference sequence). The CDR3 totals 13 residues. The germline V and J ends were trimmed by 2 bases and 0 bases, with 7 bases remaining between them.

DNA for the CDR3: TGTGCCAGCAGTTACAAGGCCGGAATTGAAGCTTTCTTT. Translation gives CASSYKAGIEAFF. The rearrangement joins TRBV6-5 to TRBJ1-1, with D unclear. Trimming removed 2 bases at V and 7 bases at J, with 11 bases between. Germline V gives CDR1 MNHEY, CDR2 SVGAGI. The CDR3 runs to 13 residues.

This clonotype was seen ten or more times. This chain uses TRBV6-1 with TRBJ2-3, with 8 nucleotides matching TRBD1. Trimming took 4 bases from V and 3 from J; bases not matched to a gene: 6. Germline V lookup: CDR1 MNHNS, CDR2 SASEGT. The CDR3 is 15 amino acids. DNA of the CDR3: TGTGCCAGCAGTGCCAGACAGGGGAAGACAGATACGCAGTATTTT. Protein product: CASSARQGKTDTQYF.

This clonotype occurred many times. This rearrangement joins TRBV2 to TRBJ1-5, with 7 bases identical to TRBD1. V lost 7 bases, J lost 4 bases, and 4 bases stayed unmatched. The CDR3 has 13 residues. CDR1 is SNHLY and CDR2 is FYNNEI in the germline V gene. Here the CDR3 DNA reads TGTGCCAGCAAAGAACAGGGGAATCAGCCCCAGCATTTT. This codes for CASKEQGNQPQHF.

This clonotype was seen ten or more times. This chain links TRBV27 with TRBJ2-5; D perhaps matches TRBD2 (6 bases). Trimming took off 6 bases at V and 1 base at J, with 12 bases between the two ends. Germline-derived CDR1 and CDR2 are MNHEY and SMNVEV (reference sequence). The CDR3 length is 14 residues. For the CDR3, the DNA is TGTGCCAGCAGATCAACCGGGAGCCAAGAGACCCAGTACTTC. It translates to CASRSTGSQETQYF.

This chain uses TRBV5-1 with TRBJ2-2; 12 bases match TRBD1. The J segment lost 5 bases and the V segment lost 0 bases, leaving 5 bases of the junction unmatched. Germline loops: CDR1 SGHRS, CDR2 YFSETQ. The CDR3 is 17 amino acids. In DNA, the CDR3 is TGCGCCAGCAGCTTGGCCGGGACAGGGGGCAGGACCGGGGAGCTGTTTTTT. This sequence encodes CASSLAGTGGRTGELFF.

In its sample, this clonotype was seen many times. V is TRBV18 and J is TRBJ1-1, with TRBD1 matching over 8 bases. The CDR3 covers 18 residues. J was trimmed by 0 bases and V by 0 bases; bases with no gene match: 9. Germline V gives CDR1 KGHSH, CDR2 LQKENI. The CDR3 reads CASSPPGTGAYMNTEAFF. The CDR3 DNA is TGTGCCAGCTCACCACCGGGGACAGGAGCATACATGAACACTGAAGCTTTCTTT.

This clonotype occurred many times. The V and J genes are TRBV29-1 and TRBJ1-1; D unclear. The CDR3 is 11 amino acids. The V end lost 4 bases, the J end lost 4 bases, and 7 bases lay between the germline ends. Germline V CDR1 and CDR2: SQVTM, ANQGSEA. CDR3 amino acids: CSVGGSTEAFF. CDR3 nucleotides: TGCAGCGTTGGCGGGAGCACTGAAGCTTTCTTT. Full variable domain (missing parts from reference TRBV29-1 and TRBJ1-1): SAVISQKPSRDICQRGTSLTIQCQVDSQVTMMFWYRQQPGQSLTLIATANQGSEATYESGFVIDKFPISRPNLTFSTLTVSNMSPEDSSIYLCSVGGSTEAFFGQGTRLTVV.

This clonotype was counted ten times or more. The V gene is TRBV6-2 or TRBV6-3, the J gene TRBJ2-2; TRBD2 might be the D (7 bases). Germline V gene data show CDR1 as MNHEY and CDR2 as SVGEGT. CDR3 size: 16 residues. V was pared by 3 bases and J by 3 bases, with 14 bases between. CDR3 DNA sequence: TGTGCCAGCAGTTATTTTGGGGGGGCGCACACCGGGGAGCTGTTTTTT. This sequence encodes CASSYFGGAHTGELFF.

In its sample, this clonotype was seen many times. The V and J genes are TRBV6-5 and TRBJ1-5; D ambiguous. The CDR3 spans 16 residues. V shed 0 bases and J shed 3 bases, with 12 bases lying between them. Looked up from germline, CDR1 is MNHEY and CDR2 is SVGAGI. The CDR3 protein is CASSYSGGRANQPQHF. For the CDR3, the DNA is TGTGCCAGCAGTTACTCAGGTGGGAGGGCCAATCAGCCCCAGCATTTT.

This clonotype has ten or more counts. The chain uses TRBV29-1 and TRBJ1-2; maybe TRBD1 (5 bases). This CDR3 has 13 amino acids. Per germline, CDR1 SQVTM and CDR2 ANQGSEA. Trimming took 6 bases from V and 5 from J, leaving 16 bases between them. CDR3 residues: CSVRGTSSYGYTF. As DNA, the CDR3 is TGCAGCGTAAGGGGAACCTCCTCTTATGGCTACACCTTC. The full variable domain, rest sourced from reference TRBV29-1 and TRBJ1-2, is SAVISQKPSRDICQRGTSLTIQCQVDSQVTMMFWYRQQPGQSLTLIATANQGSEATYESGFVIDKFPISRPNLTFSTLTVSNMSPEDSSIYLCSVRGTSSYGYTFGSGTRLTVV.

This chain joins TRBV6-2 or TRBV6-3 and TRBJ2-3, with TRBD2 matching over 10 bases. The V and J ends lost 0 bases and 2 bases, in that order; junction bases with no gene match: 14. The CDR3 loop spans 20 amino acids. Per germline, CDR1 MNHEY and CDR2 SVGEGT. The CDR3 DNA reads TGTGCCAGCAGTTACTCGACGGCAGCGGGAGGGCCAAGCGCCACAGATACGCAGTATTTT. Its translation is CASSYSTAAGGPSATDTQYF.

This clonotype appeared a single time. The gene calls are TRBV7-3 and TRBJ2-3; D tentatively reads TRBD1 or TRBD2 (5 bases each). Looked up from germline, CDR1 is SGHTA and CDR2 is FQGTGA. The CDR3 extends over 14 amino acids. The ends were cut back, 1 base at V and 6 bases at J, with 11 bases in the middle. DNA of the CDR3: TGTGCCAGCAGCTTAAGTCTGGGACGGGATACGCAGTATTTT. This codes for CASSLSLGRDTQYF. The full variable domain, its missing parts supplied by reference TRBV7-3 and TRBJ2-3, is GAGVSQTPSNKVTEKGKYVELRCDPISGHTALYWYRQSLGQGPEFLIYFQGTGAADDSGLPNDRFFAVRPEGSVSTLKIQRTERGDSAVYLCASSLSLGRDTQYFGPGTRLTVL.

This clonotype was observed at least ten times. V gene TRBV19 combines with J gene TRBJ2-7; D gene unclear. V lost 6 bases and J 5 bases, leaving 14 bases between the germline ends. CDR3 length: 13 residues. CDR1 LNHDA and CDR2 SQIVND come from the germline V gene (reference sequence). Here the CDR3 reads CASRHELAHEQYF. CDR3 coding DNA: TGTGCCAGTAGGCATGAGCTCGCCCACGAGCAGTACTTC.

This clonotype was seen repeatedly, ten times or more. The chain carries TRBV12-3 or TRBV12-4 and TRBJ1-5; 9 nucleotides align to TRBD1. The CDR3 runs 14 residues. V was clipped by 6 bases and J by 8 bases; unmatched bases: 8. CDR3 region: CASSLDRGREPQHF. The CDR3 DNA reads as TGTGCCAGCAGCTTGGACAGGGGACGAGAGCCCCAGCATTTT.

This clonotype was seen many times. This chain connects TRBV7-3 to TRBJ1-1, with D possibly matching TRBD1 (6 bases). V lost 1 base, J lost 5 bases, and 8 bases lay in between. CDR1 is SGHTA, CDR2 FQGTGA, per germline. This CDR3 has 13 amino acids. In DNA form, the CDR3 reads TGTGCCAGCAGCTTAAACAGGGCGACTGAAGCTTTCTTT. This encodes CASSLNRATEAFF. Based on the CDR3 plus reference TRBV7-3 and TRBJ1-1, the full variable domain is GAGVSQTPSNKVTEKGKYVELRCDPISGHTALYWYRQSLGQGPEFLIYFQGTGAADDSGLPNDRFFAVRPEGSVSTLKIQRTERGDSAVYLCASSLNRATEAFFGQGTRLTVV.

This clonotype has a count of ten or more. The V call is TRBV28, the J call TRBJ1-1; D might be TRBD1 (6 bases). V lost 2 bases and J lost 5, with 15 bases in between. Looked up from germline, CDR1 is MDHEN and CDR2 is SYDVKM. The CDR3 runs to 15 residues. Here the CDR3 DNA reads TGTGCCAGCAGTTTAGTCAGGGGCAAGGAAACTGAAGCTTTCTTT. This sequence encodes CASSLVRGKETEAFF.

The sample holds many counts of this clonotype. CDR3 sequence: CASSLIARGPYGYTF. CDR3 DNA: TGTGCCAGCAGCTTAATCGCCAGGGGGCCCTATGGCTACACCTTC. V usage is TRBV7-2 and J usage is TRBJ1-2, with TRBD1 matching 8 bases. The CDR3 loop spans 15 amino acids. With 2 bases clipped from V and 4 bases from J, the junction kept 6 bases outside the gene matches. The germline V gene encodes CDR1 SGHTA and CDR2 FQGNSA.

This clonotype was counted ten times or more. V is TRBV18 and J is TRBJ1-1; D gene unclear. Trimming pared 0 bases from V and 5 bases from J, leaving 7 bases between. Germline V gene sequence: CDR1 KGHSH, CDR2 LQKENI. CDR3 length equals 13 residues. CDR3 protein: CASSPPGRTEAFF. In DNA form, the CDR3 reads TGTGCCAGCTCACCACCGGGGAGGACTGAAGCTTTCTTT.

The sample holds many counts of this clonotype. This sequence joins TRBV27 and TRBJ1-5; D is unresolved. Germline V gene lookup returns CDR1 MNHEY and CDR2 SMNVEV (reference sequence). The CDR3 length is 13 residues. V was cut by 5 bases and J by 7 bases, with 12 bases left in between. CDR3 residues: CASSTWRGQPQHF. DNA of the CDR3: TGTGCCAGCAGTACATGGAGAGGGCAGCCCCAGCATTTT.

This chain uses TRBV27 with TRBJ2-7; D tentatively fits TRBD1 or TRBD2 (6 bases each). Germline V lookup: CDR1 MNHEY, CDR2 SMNVEV (reference sequence). The V end was cut by 0 bases, the J end by 9 bases, with 27 bases between. The CDR3 consists of 18 residues. CDR3 bases: TGTGCCAGCAGTTTATCTGGTCGGCGAGGGGGGAGAAGTATTGCGCAGTACTTC. This sequence encodes CASSLSGRRGGRSIAQYF.

This clonotype was seen only once. The chain is built from TRBV20-1 and TRBJ1-1; D call uncertain. The CDR3 has 12 amino acids. Per germline, CDR1 DFQATT and CDR2 SNEGSKA (reference sequence). Trimming took 3 bases from V and 3 from J, leaving 8 bases between them. The DNA of the CDR3 is TGCAGTGCTAGGTTACACGACACTGAAGCTTTCTTT. This encodes CSARLHDTEAFF.

At least ten counts were recorded for this clonotype. The rearrangement joins TRBV20-1 to TRBJ2-3, with D perhaps matching TRBD2 (5 bases). This CDR3 is 12 amino acids long. The germline V and J ends were trimmed by 4 bases and 5 bases, with 10 bases remaining between them. Germline CDR1 is DFQATT and CDR2 is SNEGSKA (reference sequence). The CDR3 loop is CSAIPEVDTQYF. As DNA, the CDR3 is TGCAGTGCTATACCGGAGGTAGATACGCAGTATTTT.

This clonotype was recorded many times. The V gene is TRBV6-1, the J gene TRBJ2-7; D remains ambiguous. This CDR3 comprises 13 residues. The V end lost 1 base, the J end lost 0 bases, and 4 bases lay between the germline ends. The germline V gene encodes CDR1 MNHNS and CDR2 SASEGT. Here the CDR3 DNA reads TGTGCCAGCAGTGAAGTATACTCCTACGAGCAGTACTTC. The encoded protein is CASSEVYSYEQYF.

The gene calls are TRBV14 and TRBJ2-5; D possibly corresponds to TRBD2 (7 bases). The V end lost 0 bases, the J end lost 6 bases, and 14 bases lay between the germline ends. The CDR3 is 15 residues long. Germline CDR1 reads SGHDN; CDR2 reads FVKESK. The CDR3 region is CASSQDLGGAQTQYF. CDR3 nucleotides: TGTGCCAGCAGCCAAGATCTGGGGGGGGCGCAGACCCAGTACTTC.

This chain joins TRBV12-3 or TRBV12-4 and TRBJ2-7; D is perhaps TRBD1 (6 bases). Trimming stripped 5 bases from V and 3 bases from J, with 14 bases between. This CDR3 has 14 amino acids. The CDR3 here is CASSEQGNGYEQYF. The CDR3, as DNA: TGTGCCAGCAGTGAACAGGGAAACGGCTACGAGCAGTACTTC.

This clonotype has a count of ten or more. The chain couples TRBV28 to TRBJ2-2; D is unclear. Trimming took off 7 bases at V and 1 base at J, with 13 bases between the two ends. The CDR3 has 15 residues. Germline CDR1 MDHEN, CDR2 SYDVKM. CDR3 loop: CASTLSHGNTGELFF. CDR3 DNA sequence: TGTGCCAGCACCCTAAGTCACGGGAACACCGGGGAGCTGTTTTTT.

This clonotype occurred many times. The chain couples TRBV19 to TRBJ2-4; D is uncertain. Between the trimmed V and J ends, which lost 6 bases and 0 bases, there was a span of 12 bases. The CDR3 loop spans 15 amino acids. CDR1 is LNHDA, CDR2 SQIVND, per germline (reference sequence). CDR3 protein: CASSPLDLAKNIQYF. CDR3 nucleotides: TGTGCCAGTAGCCCCCTGGATCTAGCCAAAAACATTCAGTACTTC. Complete variable domain (other parts from reference TRBV19 and TRBJ2-4): DGGITQSPKYLFRKEGQNVTLSCEQNLNHDAMYWYRQDPGQGLRLIYYSQIVNDFQKGDIAEGYSVSREKKESFPLTVTSAQKNPTAFYLCASSPLDLAKNIQYFGAGTRLSVL.

The chain uses TRBV29-1 and TRBJ1-2; possibly TRBD1 for D (5 bases). Germline V gene lookup returns CDR1 SQVTM and CDR2 ANQGSEA. The CDR3 runs 11 residues. V lost 5 bases to trimming and J lost 8 bases, with 12 bases between them. The CDR3 sequence: CSVRGREGYTF. CDR3 coding DNA: TGCAGCGTTCGGGGACGCGAAGGCTACACCTTC. Supplemented by reference TRBV29-1 and TRBJ1-2, the full variable domain reads SAVISQKPSRDICQRGTSLTIQCQVDSQVTMMFWYRQQPGQSLTLIATANQGSEATYESGFVIDKFPISRPNLTFSTLTVSNMSPEDSSIYLCSVRGREGYTFGSGTRLTVV.